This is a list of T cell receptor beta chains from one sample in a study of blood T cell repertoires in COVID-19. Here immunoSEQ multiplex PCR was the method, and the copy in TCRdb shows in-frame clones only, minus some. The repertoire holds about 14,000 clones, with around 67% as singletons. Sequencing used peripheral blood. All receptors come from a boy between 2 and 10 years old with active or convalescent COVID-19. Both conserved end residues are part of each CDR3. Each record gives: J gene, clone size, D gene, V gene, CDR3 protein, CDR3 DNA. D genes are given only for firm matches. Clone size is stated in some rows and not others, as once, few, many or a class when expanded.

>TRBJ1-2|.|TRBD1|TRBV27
CASSSGQYAMGYTF
TGTGCCAGCAGTTCGGGACAGTACGCGATGGGCTACACCTTC
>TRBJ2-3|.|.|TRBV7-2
CASSLGGGSRGTDTQYF
TGTGCCAGCAGCTTAGGGGGAGGATCCCGGGGCACAGATACGCAGTATTTT
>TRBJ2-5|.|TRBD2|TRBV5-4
CATRPPGLDMETQYF
TGTGCCACTAGGCCTCCGGGACTAGACATGGAGACCCAGTACTTC
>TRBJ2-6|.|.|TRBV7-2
CASSPLGQGSLSGANVLTF
TGTGCCAGCAGCCCCTTAGGGCAGGGAAGCCTCTCTGGGGCCAACGTCCTGACTTTC
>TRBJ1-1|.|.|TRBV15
CATSRASGMNTEAFF
TGTGCCACCAGCAGAGCGTCCGGGATGAACACTGAAGCTTTCTTT
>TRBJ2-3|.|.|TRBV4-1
CASSHFGLAGTDTQYF
TGCGCCAGCAGCCACTTCGGGCTAGCTGGCACAGATACGCAGTATTTT
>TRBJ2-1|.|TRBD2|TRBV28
CASSLRLAGLNEQFF
TGTGCCAGCAGTTTACGACTAGCGGGTTTGAATGAGCAGTTCTTC
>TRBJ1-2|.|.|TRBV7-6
CASSSSTGRSNYGYTF
TGTGCCAGCAGCTCAAGTACAGGGAGATCAAACTATGGCTACACCTTC
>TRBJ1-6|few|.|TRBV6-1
CASSESGGTARRSPLHF
TGTGCCAGCAGTGAATCCGGAGGGACCGCTCGGAGGTCACCCCTCCACTTT
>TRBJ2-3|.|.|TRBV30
CAVRGLADTQYF
TGTGCCGTCCGAGGGTTGGCAGATACGCAGTATTTT
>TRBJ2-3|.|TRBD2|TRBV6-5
CASSLAGETDTQYF
TGTGCCAGCAGTTTAGCGGGTGAGACAGATACGCAGTATTTT
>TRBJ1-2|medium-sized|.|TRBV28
CASSLNRIGDYTF
TGTGCCAGCAGTTTGAACAGGATCGGTGACTACACCTTC
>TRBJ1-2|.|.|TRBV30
CAWTQRGGLDTF
TGTGCCTGGACCCAGAGGGGAGGGTTGGACACCTTC
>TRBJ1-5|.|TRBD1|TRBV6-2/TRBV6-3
CASSYHRGGNQPQHF
TGTGCCAGCAGTTATCACAGGGGGGGCAATCAGCCCCAGCATTTT
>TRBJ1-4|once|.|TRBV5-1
CASSPHGTIDEKLFF
TGCGCCAGCAGCCCCCACGGGACAATAGATGAAAAACTGTTTTTT
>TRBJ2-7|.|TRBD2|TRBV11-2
CASSLEGGAYEQYF
TGTGCCAGCAGCTTAGAGGGGGGGGCCTACGAGCAGTACTTC
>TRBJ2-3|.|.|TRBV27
CASSPPPITEAQVTQYF
TGTGCCAGCAGTCCCCCCCCCATCACAGAAGCTCAAGTAACGCAGTATTTT
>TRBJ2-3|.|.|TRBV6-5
CASIKGEGSPDTQYF
TGTGCCAGCATCAAGGGGGAGGGTTCGCCAGATACGCAGTATTTT
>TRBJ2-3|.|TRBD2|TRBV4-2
CASSQEKRGGLTDTQYF
TGTGCCAGCAGCCAAGAAAAGCGGGGGGGACTCACAGATACGCAGTATTTT
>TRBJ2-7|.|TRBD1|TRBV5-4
CASSLDGTATYEQYF
TGTGCCAGCAGCTTGGACGGGACAGCCACATACGAGCAGTACTTC
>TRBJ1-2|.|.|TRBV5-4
CASSSSGVEGYTF
TGTGCCAGCAGCTCCTCAGGGGTAGAAGGCTACACCTTC
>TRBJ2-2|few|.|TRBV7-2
CASSFGGELFF
TGTGCCAGCAGCTTCGGGGGGGAGCTGTTTTTT
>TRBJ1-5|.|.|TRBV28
CASSPPLGGNQPQHF
TGTGCCAGCAGCCCCCCCCTGGGCGGCAATCAGCCCCAGCATTTT
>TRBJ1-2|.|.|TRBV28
CASRGTDRPYGYTF
TGTGCCAGCAGGGGAACAGACAGGCCCTATGGCTACACCTTC
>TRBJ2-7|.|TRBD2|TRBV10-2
CASSRGGQREQYF
TGCGCCAGCAGCCGGGGGGGACAACGCGAGCAGTACTTC
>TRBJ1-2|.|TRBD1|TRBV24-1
CATSVTGDNYGYTF
TGTGCCACCAGCGTCACAGGGGACAACTATGGCTACACCTTC
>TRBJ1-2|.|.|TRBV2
CASSWGEGYTF
TGTGCCAGCAGTTGGGGCGAGGGCTACACCTTC
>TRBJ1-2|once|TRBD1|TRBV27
CASSSTGDGYTF
TGTGCCAGCAGTTCGACAGGGGATGGCTACACCTTC
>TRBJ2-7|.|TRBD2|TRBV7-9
CASSFRERDRPMSGEQYF
TGTGCCAGCAGCTTCCGGGAGCGGGATCGGCCGATGTCGGGAGAGCAGTACTTC
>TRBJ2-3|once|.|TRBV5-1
CASKGERPGPTDTQYF
TGCGCCAGCAAGGGGGAAAGGCCGGGTCCCACAGATACGCAGTATTTT
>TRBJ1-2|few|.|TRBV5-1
CASSLERGGYTF
TGCGCCAGCAGCTTGGAACGGGGTGGCTACACCTTC
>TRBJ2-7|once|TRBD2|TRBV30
CAWSVAGLYEQYF
TGTGCCTGGAGTGTAGCGGGATTATACGAGCAGTACTTC
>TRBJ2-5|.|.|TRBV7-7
CASSPSGGLETQYF
TGTGCCAGCAGCCCCTCGGGGGGCCTAGAGACCCAGTACTTC
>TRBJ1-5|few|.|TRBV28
CASSSPTASNQPQHF
TGTGCCAGCAGTTCACCCACCGCGAGCAATCAGCCCCAGCATTTT
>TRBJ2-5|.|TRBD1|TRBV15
CATSRDWVRGQETQYF
TGTGCCACCAGCAGAGATTGGGTTAGGGGGCAGGAGACCCAGTACTTC
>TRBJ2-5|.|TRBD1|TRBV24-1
CATNDRGPLVSGTQYF
TGTGCCACCAACGACAGGGGGCCGCTTGTTTCTGGGACCCAGTACTTC
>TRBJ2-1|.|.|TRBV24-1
CATSDSLADSYNEQFF
TGTGCCACCAGTGACTCGTTGGCGGACTCCTACAATGAGCAGTTCTTC
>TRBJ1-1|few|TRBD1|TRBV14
CASSQGGTGRFTEAFF
TGTGCCAGCAGCCAAGGTGGGACAGGGCGCTTCACTGAAGCTTTCTTT
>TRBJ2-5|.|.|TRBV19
CASSISSSWTAQETQYF
TGTGCCAGTAGTATTTCGTCGAGTTGGACAGCACAAGAGACCCAGTACTTC
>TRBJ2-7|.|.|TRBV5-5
CASSLFRGVGGSSYEQYF
TGTGCCAGCAGCTTGTTTCGGGGTGTCGGGGGAAGCTCCTACGAGCAGTACTTC
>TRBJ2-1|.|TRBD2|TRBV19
CASTLGLAGVNEQFF
TGTGCCAGTACCCTCGGACTAGCGGGGGTGAATGAGCAGTTCTTC
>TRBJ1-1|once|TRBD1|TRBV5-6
CASSLLPGGRRNTEAFF
TGTGCCAGCAGCTTGTTACCAGGGGGCCGTAGGAACACTGAAGCTTTCTTT
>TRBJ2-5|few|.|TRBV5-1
CASSLGSRAEETQYF
TGCGCCAGCAGCTTGGGGTCCAGGGCGGAGGAGACCCAGTACTTC
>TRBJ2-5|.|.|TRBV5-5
CASSLGSSQETQYF
TGTGCCAGCAGCTTGGGTTCGTCGCAAGAGACCCAGTACTTC
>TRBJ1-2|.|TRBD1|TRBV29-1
CSVTGQGAYGYTF
TGCAGCGTCACGGGACAGGGGGCCTATGGCTACACCTTC
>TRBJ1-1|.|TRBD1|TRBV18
CASWGQGYAEAFF
TGTGCCAGCTGGGGACAGGGATACGCTGAAGCTTTCTTT
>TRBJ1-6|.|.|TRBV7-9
CASSLLGAYNSPLHF
TGTGCCAGCAGCTTACTGGGAGCTTATAATTCACCCCTCCACTTT
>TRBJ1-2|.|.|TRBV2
CASSLQEGYGYTF
TGTGCCAGCAGTCTTCAGGAGGGTTATGGCTACACCTTC
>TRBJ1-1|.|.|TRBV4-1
CASSQASSPRGTEAFF
TGCGCCAGCAGCCAAGCGAGTTCACCCAGGGGCACTGAAGCTTTCTTT
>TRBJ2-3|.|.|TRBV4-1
CASCRAIPDTQYF
TGCGCCAGCTGTCGAGCCATCCCAGATACGCAGTATTTT
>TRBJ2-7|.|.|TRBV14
CASSQESLYEQYF
TGTGCCAGCAGCCAAGAATCCCTCTACGAGCAGTACTTC
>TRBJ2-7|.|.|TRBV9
CASGRESEGEQYF
TGTGCCAGCGGCCGGGAGTCGGAAGGCGAGCAGTACTTC